A single sample is the source of the 15 T cell receptor beta chains below, sequenced in a study of identical twins listed by TCRdb under 2016. The method behind the library was 5' RACE. The instrument was an Illumina HiSeq 2000. TCRdb ran its own pipeline on the public reads, namely fastp trimming at Q25 and MiXCR clone calling, and kept in-frame beta chains. All rows with the same CDR3 protein become a single entry with the most common DNA and genes. This sample is represented by approximately 280,000 distinct CDR3 sequences; 8% to 9% of them were singletons. The top ten clonotypes cover around 2.1% of the sample. This sample was shared with a second study, whose subject was yellow fever vaccine responses in identical twins.

Sequencing was performed on memory (CD45RO+) T cells sorted from blood. Taken with the paper, the label for cell subset or site translates to: CD45RO+ enriched T cells. These receptors all stem from a woman aged 18-35 years in good health.

This clonotype was detected only a few times. This chain connects TRBV24-1 to TRBJ2-5, with D possibly matching TRBD2 (6 bases). Looked up from germline, CDR1 is KGHDR and CDR2 is SFDVKD. Trimming took 4 bases from V and 1 from J, leaving 12 bases between them. The CDR3 is made up of 15 amino acids. DNA of the CDR3: TGTGCCACCAGTGAATCCGGGACTCCCCAAGAGACCCAGTACTTC. It specifies CATSESGTPQETQYF.

The gene calls are TRBV12-3 or TRBV12-4 and TRBJ1-2; no reliable D call. This CDR3 contains 14 residues. Trimming took off 6 bases at V and 5 bases at J, with 16 bases between the two ends. This CDR3 reads CASRREARTYGYTF. The CDR3 region has the DNA TGTGCCAGCAGAAGAGAAGCACGGACGTATGGCTACACCTTC.

This clonotype turned up a few times. This chain uses TRBV11-1 with TRBJ2-7, with D perhaps TRBD1 or TRBD2 (5 bases each). Germline-derived CDR1 and CDR2 are SGHAT and FQDESV (reference sequence). V was pared by 8 bases and J by 2 bases, with 10 bases between. This CDR3 contains 12 residues. The CDR3 coding sequence is TGTGCCAGCTCCCGGGGCACCTACGAGCAGTACTTC. Translation gives CASSRGTYEQYF.

This clonotype occurred a few times. The genes are TRBV7-9 and TRBJ2-3; D is undetermined. Trimming took 5 bases from V and 4 from J, leaving 10 bases between them. The V gene's germline CDR1 is SEHNR and CDR2 FQNEAQ (reference sequence). The CDR3 is 13 residues long. The CDR3: CASSPVNADTQYF. The CDR3 coding sequence is TGTGCCAGCAGCCCGGTGAACGCAGATACGCAGTATTTT.

This chain links TRBV20-1 with TRBJ1-5; D not certain. This CDR3 region has 14 residues. Trimming stripped 2 bases from V and 3 bases from J, with 11 bases between. Germline assignment: CDR1 DFQATT and CDR2 SNEGSKA (reference sequence). The CDR3: CSARTRLFNQPQHF. In nucleotides, the CDR3 is TGCAGTGCTAGAACCCGACTCTTCAATCAGCCCCAGCATTTT.

This clonotype was seen only a few times. The chain employs TRBV15 and TRBJ1-2; D gene ambiguous. Germline V gene data show CDR1 as LNHNV and CDR2 as YYDKDF (reference sequence). Trimming left V 0 bases short and J 2 bases short, with 10 bases between. The CDR3 is 15 amino acids. The CDR3 protein is CATSRDRRVNYGYTF. The CDR3 DNA follows: TGTGCCACCAGCAGAGATCGAAGGGTCAACTATGGCTACACCTTC.

This clonotype was observed many times. The chain combines TRBV20-1 with TRBJ2-7; 10 bases are a match to TRBD1. Germline assignment: CDR1 DFQATT and CDR2 SNEGSKA (reference sequence). Trimming removed 5 bases from V and 5 bases from J; junction bases left unmatched: 9. There are 14 residues in the CDR3. CDR3 nucleotides: TGCAGTGCTGAAATCCGGGACAGGGGCCACGAGCAGTACTTC. This codes for CSAEIRDRGHEQYF.

The rearrangement uses TRBV6-2 or TRBV6-3 and TRBJ2-6; 7 bases are a match to TRBD1. The V and J ends lost 7 bases and 3 bases, in that order; junction bases with no gene match: 3. The CDR3 is 14 amino acids. Germline CDR1 reads MNHEY; CDR2 reads SVGEGT. The CDR3 DNA sequence: TGTGCCAGCACCGGACAGGTTGGGGCCAACGTCCTGACTTTC. Translated, it gives CASTGQVGANVLTF.

This chain connects TRBV6-5 to TRBJ1-2; a possible D gene is TRBD1 (5 bases). With 8 bases removed from V and 6 bases from J, the gap between germline ends came to 13 bases. The germline V gene has CDR1 MNHEY and CDR2 SVGAGI. The CDR3 extends over 12 amino acids. Here the CDR3 DNA reads TGTGCCAGCTCGGGACGGATCGATGGCTACACCTTC. Translated: CASSGRIDGYTF.

V gene TRBV20-1 combines with J gene TRBJ1-1; 9 bases are shared with TRBD1. CDR1 DFQATT and CDR2 SNEGSKA come from the germline V gene (reference sequence). With V trimmed by 6 bases and J by 6 bases, 11 bases remained unmatched. This CDR3 is 14 amino acids long. The CDR3 coding sequence is TGCAGTGCCCAAAGACAGGGGGGCAATTCTGAAGCTTTCTTT. Encoded protein: CSAQRQGGNSEAFF.

This clonotype was counted between two and nine times. This chain connects TRBV5-5 to TRBJ2-7, with TRBD2 as a possible D gene (5 bases). The germline V gene encodes CDR1 SGHKS and CDR2 YYEKEE (reference sequence). The CDR3 length is 16 residues. The V end lost 1 base, the J end lost 0 bases, and 14 bases lay between the germline ends. The CDR3 here is CASSLSRSSSSYEQYV. DNA of the CDR3: TGTGCCAGCAGCTTGTCGAGGTCTAGCAGCTCCTACGAGCAGTACGTC.

This clonotype showed up just a few times. The rearrangement uses TRBV2 and TRBJ2-3, with 7 bases matching TRBD2. V was pared by 3 bases and J by 4 bases, with 7 bases of the junction left unmatched. This CDR3 is 15 amino acids long. Germline values: CDR1 SNHLY, CDR2 FYNNEI. CDR3 sequence: CASSDPGRRPDTQYF. Written as DNA, the CDR3 is TGTGCCAGCAGTGACCCCGGGAGGCGGCCAGATACGCAGTATTTT.

The sample holds many counts of this clonotype. The genes are TRBV11-2 and TRBJ2-3; 9 bases align to TRBD2. The length of the CDR3 is 15 residues. Germline loops: CDR1 SGHAT, CDR2 FQNNGV. With 2 bases clipped from V and 8 bases from J, the junction kept 8 bases outside the gene matches. The CDR3 sequence: CASSLRSGGEVTQYF. The CDR3 nucleotides are TGTGCCAGCAGCTTACGTAGCGGGGGTGAGGTTACGCAGTATTTT.

This clonotype was observed at least ten times. The V call is TRBV4-1, the J call TRBJ2-7, with 8 bases that match TRBD1. Germline CDR1 and CDR2: MGHRA and YSYEKL. V dropped 1 base and J dropped 1; count of bases not matched to a gene: 6. The CDR3 has 16 residues. CDR3 amino acids: CASSQVPGQGSYEQYV. The DNA for the CDR3 is TGCGCCAGCAGCCAAGTACCAGGACAGGGATCCTACGAGCAGTACGTC.

This clonotype was recorded at least ten times. The chain recombines TRBV6-5 with TRBJ1-1; D unclear. The CDR3 extends over 13 amino acids. Germline V gives CDR1 MNHEY, CDR2 SVGAGI. V lost 2 bases and J 4 bases, leaving 8 bases between the germline ends. This chain's CDR3 is CASSYLDATEAFF. CDR3 nucleotide sequence: TGTGCCAGCAGTTACCTGGATGCCACTGAAGCTTTCTTT.